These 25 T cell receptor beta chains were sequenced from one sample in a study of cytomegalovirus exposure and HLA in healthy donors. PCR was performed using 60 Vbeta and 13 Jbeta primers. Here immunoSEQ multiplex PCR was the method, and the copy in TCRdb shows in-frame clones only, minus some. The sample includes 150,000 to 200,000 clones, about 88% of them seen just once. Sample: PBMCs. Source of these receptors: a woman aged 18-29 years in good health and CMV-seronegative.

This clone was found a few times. The CDR3 reads CASSASGSSYEQYF. CDR3 nucleotides: TGTGCCAGCAGTGCGAGCGGGAGCTCCTACGAGCAGTACTTC. The chain employs TRBV2 and TRBJ2-7; 8 nucleotides match TRBD2. Germline CDR1 is SNHLY and CDR2 is FYNNEI. The CDR3 is 14 amino acids. The V segment lost 4 bases and the J segment 0 bases; nucleotides outside the gene matches: 2.

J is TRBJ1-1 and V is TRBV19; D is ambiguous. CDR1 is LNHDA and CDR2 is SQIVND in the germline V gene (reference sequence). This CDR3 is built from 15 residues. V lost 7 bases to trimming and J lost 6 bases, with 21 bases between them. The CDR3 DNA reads TGTGCCAGTAAATCCCTAGAGGGCCGTGTATCTGAAGCTTTCTTT. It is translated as CASKSLEGRVSEAFF.

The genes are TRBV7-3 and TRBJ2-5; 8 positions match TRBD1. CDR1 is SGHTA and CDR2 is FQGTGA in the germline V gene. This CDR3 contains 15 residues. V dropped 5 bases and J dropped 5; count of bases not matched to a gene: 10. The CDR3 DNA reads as TGTGCCAGCAGCCCAGGACAGGGTTGGCGGGAGACCCAGTACTTC. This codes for CASSPGQGWRETQYF.

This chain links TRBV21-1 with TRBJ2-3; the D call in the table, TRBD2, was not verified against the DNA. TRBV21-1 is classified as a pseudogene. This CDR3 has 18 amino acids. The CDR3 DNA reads TGTGCCAGCAGCAAAGCAAGACTAGCGGGAGCCGCCACAGATACGCAGTATTTT. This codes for CASSKARLAGAATDTQYF.

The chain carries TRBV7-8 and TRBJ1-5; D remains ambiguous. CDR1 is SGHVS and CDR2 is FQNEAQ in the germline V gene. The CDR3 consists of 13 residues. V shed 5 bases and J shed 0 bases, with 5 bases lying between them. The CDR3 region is CASSPHSNQPQHF. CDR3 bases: TGTGCCAGCAGCCCACATAGCAATCAGCCCCAGCATTTT.

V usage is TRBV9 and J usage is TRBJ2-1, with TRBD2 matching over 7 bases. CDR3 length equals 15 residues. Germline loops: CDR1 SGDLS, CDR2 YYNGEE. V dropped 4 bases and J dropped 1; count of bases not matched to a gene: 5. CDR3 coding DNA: TGTGCCAGCAGCCACGGGAGGAGGTCCTACAATGAGCAGTTCTTC. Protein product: CASSHGRRSYNEQFF.

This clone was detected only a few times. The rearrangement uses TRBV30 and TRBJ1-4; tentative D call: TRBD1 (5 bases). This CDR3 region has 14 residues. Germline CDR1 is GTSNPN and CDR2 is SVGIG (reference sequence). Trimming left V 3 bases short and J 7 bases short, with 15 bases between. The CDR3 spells CAWRMGRRGEKLFF. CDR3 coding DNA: TGTGCCTGGAGAATGGGGCGCAGAGGTGAAAAACTGTTTTTT.

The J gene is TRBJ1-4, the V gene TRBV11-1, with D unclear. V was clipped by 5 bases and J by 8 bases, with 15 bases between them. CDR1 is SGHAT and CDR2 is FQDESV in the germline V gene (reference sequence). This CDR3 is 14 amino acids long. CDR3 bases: TGTGCCAGCAGCCCGGCCGGCCGGGTCGAAAAACTGTTTTTT. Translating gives CASSPAGRVEKLFF.

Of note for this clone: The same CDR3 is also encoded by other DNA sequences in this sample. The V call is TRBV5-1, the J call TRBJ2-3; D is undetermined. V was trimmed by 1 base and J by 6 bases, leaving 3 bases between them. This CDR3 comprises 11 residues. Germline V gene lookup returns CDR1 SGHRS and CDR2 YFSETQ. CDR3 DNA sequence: TGCGCCAGCAGCTTGCGTGATACGCAGTATTTT. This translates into CASSLRDTQYF. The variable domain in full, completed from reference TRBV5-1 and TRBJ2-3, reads KAGVTQTPRYLIKTRGQQVTLSCSPISGHRSVSWYQQTPGQGLQFLFEYFSETQRNKGNFPGRFSGRQFSNSRSEMNVSTLELGDSALYLCASSLRDTQYFGPGTRLTVL.

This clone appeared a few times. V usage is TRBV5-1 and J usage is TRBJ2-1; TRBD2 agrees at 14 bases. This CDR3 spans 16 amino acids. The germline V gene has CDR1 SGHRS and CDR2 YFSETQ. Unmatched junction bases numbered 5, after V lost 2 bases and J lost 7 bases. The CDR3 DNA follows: TGCGCCAGCAGCTTCCGACTAGCGGGAGGGAAGAATGAGCAGTTCTTC. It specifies CASSFRLAGGKNEQFF.

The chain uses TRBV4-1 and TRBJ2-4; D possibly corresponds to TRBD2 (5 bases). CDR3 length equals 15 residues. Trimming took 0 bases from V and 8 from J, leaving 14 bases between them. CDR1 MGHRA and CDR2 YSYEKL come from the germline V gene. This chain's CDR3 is CASSQESGGLDIQYF. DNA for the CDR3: TGCGCCAGCAGCCAAGAATCTGGAGGTTTGGACATTCAGTACTTC.

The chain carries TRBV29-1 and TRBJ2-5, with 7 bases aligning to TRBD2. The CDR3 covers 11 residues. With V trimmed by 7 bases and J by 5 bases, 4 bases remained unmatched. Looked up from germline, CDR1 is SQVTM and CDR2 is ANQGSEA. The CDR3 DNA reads TGCAGCGGGGCCGGGGGGGAGACCCAGTACTTC. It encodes CSGAGGETQYF.

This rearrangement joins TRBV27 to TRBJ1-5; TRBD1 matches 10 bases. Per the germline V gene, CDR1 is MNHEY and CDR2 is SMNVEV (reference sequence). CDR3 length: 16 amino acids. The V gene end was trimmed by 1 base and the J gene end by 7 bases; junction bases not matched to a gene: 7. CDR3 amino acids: CASSLLGQGFVQPQHF. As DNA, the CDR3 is TGTGCCAGCAGTTTATTGGGACAGGGGTTTGTACAGCCCCAGCATTTT.

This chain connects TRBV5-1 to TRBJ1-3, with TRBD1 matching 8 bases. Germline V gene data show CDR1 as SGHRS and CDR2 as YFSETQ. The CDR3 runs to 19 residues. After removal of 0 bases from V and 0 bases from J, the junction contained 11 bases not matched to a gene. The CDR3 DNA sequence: TGCGCCAGCAGCTTGGAGGGACAGGTGGGATTAAGCTCTGGAAACACCATATATTTT. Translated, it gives CASSLEGQVGLSSGNTIYF.

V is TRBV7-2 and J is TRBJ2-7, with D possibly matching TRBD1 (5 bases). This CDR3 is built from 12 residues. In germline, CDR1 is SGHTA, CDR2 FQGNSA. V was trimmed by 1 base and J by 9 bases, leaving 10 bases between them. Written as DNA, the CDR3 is TGTGCCAGCAGCTTAGAGCTGGGGCCGCAGTACTTC. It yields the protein CASSLELGPQYF. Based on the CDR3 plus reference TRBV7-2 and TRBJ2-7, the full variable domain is GAGVSQSPSNKVTEKGKDVELRCDPISGHTALYWYRQSLGQGLEFLIYFQGNSAPDKSGLPSDRFSAERTGGSVSTLTIQRTQQEDSAVYLCASSLELGPQYFGPGTRLTVT.

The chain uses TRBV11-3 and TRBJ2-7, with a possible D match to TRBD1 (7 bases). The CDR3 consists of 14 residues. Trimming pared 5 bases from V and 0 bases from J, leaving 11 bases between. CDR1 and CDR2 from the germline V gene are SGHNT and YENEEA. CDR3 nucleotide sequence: TGTGCCAGCAGCATCAGGGGGGACTCCTACGAGCAGTACTTC. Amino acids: CASSIRGDSYEQYF.

The DNA of the CDR3 is TGTGCCAGCAGCTCAGGGGCCGACTCTGGAAACACCATATATTTT. It translates to CASSSGADSGNTIYF. The V and J genes are TRBV7-2 and TRBJ1-3, with a weak D call TRBD1 (6 bases). Deletions cut 4 bases from V and 0 bases from J, with 10 bases between. Germline V gene lookup returns CDR1 SGHTA and CDR2 FQGNSA. This CDR3 is 15 amino acids long.

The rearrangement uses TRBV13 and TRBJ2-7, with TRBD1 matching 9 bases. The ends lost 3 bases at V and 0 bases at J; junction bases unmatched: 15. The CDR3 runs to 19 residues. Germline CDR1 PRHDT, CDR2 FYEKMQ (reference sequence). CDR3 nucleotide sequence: TGTGCCAGCAGCTTGAAGGGGGGATACAGGGGGCAGGGCTCCTACGAGCAGTACTTC. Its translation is CASSLKGGYRGQGSYEQYF.

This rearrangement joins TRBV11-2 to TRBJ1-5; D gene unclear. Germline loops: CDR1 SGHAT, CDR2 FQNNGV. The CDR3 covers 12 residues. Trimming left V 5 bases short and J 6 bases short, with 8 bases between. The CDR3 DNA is TGTGCCAGCAGCGCGTTTGGTCAGCCCCAGCATTTT. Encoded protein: CASSAFGQPQHF.

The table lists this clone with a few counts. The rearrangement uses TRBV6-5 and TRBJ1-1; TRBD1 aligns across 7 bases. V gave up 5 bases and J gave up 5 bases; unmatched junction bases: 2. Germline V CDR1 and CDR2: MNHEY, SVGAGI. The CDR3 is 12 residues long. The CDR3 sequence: CASSPQGTEAFF. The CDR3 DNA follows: TGTGCCAGCAGTCCACAGGGGACTGAAGCTTTCTTT.

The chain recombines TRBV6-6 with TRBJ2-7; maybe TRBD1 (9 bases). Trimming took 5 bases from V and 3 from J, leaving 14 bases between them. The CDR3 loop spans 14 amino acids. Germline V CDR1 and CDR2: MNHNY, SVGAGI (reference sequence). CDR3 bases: TGTGCCAGCAGTATAGCGGGACAGGGCTACGAGCAGTACTTC. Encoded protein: CASSIAGQGYEQYF.

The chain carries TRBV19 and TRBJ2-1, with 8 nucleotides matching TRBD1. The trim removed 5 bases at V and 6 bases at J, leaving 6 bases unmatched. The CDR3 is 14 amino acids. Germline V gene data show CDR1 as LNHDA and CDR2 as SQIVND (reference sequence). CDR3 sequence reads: CASSPGQGRNEQFF. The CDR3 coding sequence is TGTGCCAGTAGTCCTGGACAGGGCCGCAATGAGCAGTTCTTC.

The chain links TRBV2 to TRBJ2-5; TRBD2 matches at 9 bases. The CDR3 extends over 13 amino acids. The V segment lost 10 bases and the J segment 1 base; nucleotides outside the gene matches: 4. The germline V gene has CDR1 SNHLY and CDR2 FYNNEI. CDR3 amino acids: CATQREVQETQYF. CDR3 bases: TGTGCCACCCAGCGGGAGGTCCAAGAGACCCAGTACTTC.

The CDR3 region has the DNA TGTGCCAGCAGCTTAATGGAGATGGAGACCCAGTACTTC. Amino acids: CASSLMEMETQYF. The chain carries TRBV7-9 and TRBJ2-5; D gene unclear. The length of the CDR3 is 13 residues. Germline values: CDR1 SEHNR, CDR2 FQNEAQ (reference sequence). V dropped 2 bases and J dropped 5 bases, with 9 bases sitting between them.

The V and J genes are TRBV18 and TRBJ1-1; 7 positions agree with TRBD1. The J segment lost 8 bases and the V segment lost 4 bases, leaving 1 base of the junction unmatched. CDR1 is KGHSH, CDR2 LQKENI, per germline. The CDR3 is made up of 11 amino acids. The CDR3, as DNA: TGTGCCAGCTCACTCAGGGGGGAAGCTTTCTTT. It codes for CASSLRGEAFF. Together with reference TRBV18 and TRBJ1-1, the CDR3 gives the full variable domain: NAGVMQNPRHLVRRRGQEARLRCSPMKGHSHVYWYRQLPEEGLKFMVYLQKENIIDESGMPKERFSAEFPKEGPSILRIQQVVRGDSAAYFCASSLRGEAFFGQGTRLTVV.